A selection of T cell receptor beta chains follows, all from one sample in a study of blood T cell repertoires in COVID-19. Method: immunoSEQ multiplex PCR; TCRdb's copy keeps in-frame clones and lacks some. The table has 130,000 or so clones, 80% to 90% seen once; the top ten hold more than 2%. The sequencing sample was made of PBMCs or T cells enriched from blood (not recorded which). The receptors come from a man in his forties or fifties with acute COVID-19. Both conserved end residues are part of each CDR3. A D gene is named only where the DNA matches it firmly. A clone size is listed for some rows: how often the clone was seen (once, few, many), or a class if it is expanded.

j_call	d_call	v_call	clone_size	cdr3_nt	cdr3_aa
TRBJ1-2	NA	TRBV19	NA	TGTGCCAGTCTGGGAGGGGGGGACTATGGCTACACCTTC	CASLGGGDYGYTF
TRBJ2-2	TRBD2	TRBV6-4	NA	TGTGCCAGCAAGAGTAGCGGGATAACCGGGGAGCTGTTTTTT	CASKSSGITGELFF
TRBJ2-1	TRBD2	TRBV6-5	once	TGTGCCAGCAACCCAGGGACTAGCGGGACGCCTGAGCAGTTCTTC	CASNPGTSGTPEQFF
TRBJ2-2	TRBD2	TRBV9	NA	TGTGCCAGCAGCGTAGAGGGACTAGCGGTCGCGGGGGTGAACACCGGGGAGCTGTTTTTT	CASSVEGLAVAGVNTGELFF
TRBJ1-6	TRBD1	TRBV7-9	NA	TGTGCCAGCTTGCAGGGGGGCGCTCGAAGTGGTAATTCACCCCTCCACTTT	CASLQGGARSGNSPLHF
TRBJ1-1	TRBD1	TRBV9	NA	TGTGCCAGCAGCGTAGGGCCCGGGACAGGGGAAGGGGCTTTCTTT	CASSVGPGTGEGAFF
TRBJ2-3	TRBD2	TRBV7-3	NA	TGTGCCAGCAGCCCTGGACTAGCGGGAGATCGGAAGCAGTATTTT	CASSPGLAGDRKQYF
TRBJ2-5	TRBD2	TRBV3-1/TRBV3-2	once	TGTGCCAGCAGCCAAGATACACTAGCGGGGGTAGAAATTGAGACCCAGTACTTC	CASSQDTLAGVEIETQYF
TRBJ1-2	NA	TRBV9	NA	TGTGCCAGCAGCGTAGAGGGCGGTGAGGGTAGTATCTATGGCTACACCTTC	CASSVEGGEGSIYGYTF
TRBJ1-1	TRBD1	TRBV3-1/TRBV3-2	NA	TGTGCCAGCAGCTTTCACCGGGACAGGGGCACTGAAGCTTTCTTT	CASSFHRDRGTEAFF
TRBJ1-4	TRBD1	TRBV19	NA	TGTGCCAGTAGCAGGGGACAGGATAATGAAAAACTGTTTTTT	CASSRGQDNEKLFF
TRBJ2-3	TRBD2	TRBV27	many	TGTGCCAGCAGTCCGCTTCTAGCGGGGGGGACAGATACGCAGTATTTT	CASSPLLAGGTDTQYF
TRBJ2-7	TRBD1	TRBV28	once	TGTGCCAGCAGTACTCTTTGGGCAGGGGGCGTTTCACCCTACGAGCAGTACTTC	CASSTLWAGGVSPYEQYF
TRBJ2-1	NA	TRBV18	once	TGTGCCAGCTCTCTCTGGGGCATCAGTGAGCAGTTCTTC	CASSLWGISEQFF
TRBJ2-1	NA	TRBV6-5	NA	TGTGCCAGCAGTTACTCACAGCATCTCAATGAGCAGTTCTTC	CASSYSQHLNEQFF
TRBJ2-1	NA	TRBV7-3	NA	TGTGCCAGCTCCAGTGGGGGCCCCCTGGGGGAGCAGTTCTTC	CASSSGGPLGEQFF
TRBJ2-1	TRBD2	TRBV9	NA	TGTGCCAGCAGCGGTAGCGGGAGGGAGCAGTTCTTC	CASSGSGREQFF